This T cell receptor beta chain derives from a study of blood T cell repertoires in COVID-19. CDR3 length equals 13 residues. Trimming cost V 7 bases and J 7 bases, with 16 bases left between them. Germline CDR1 ENHRY, CDR2 SYGVKD. The assay was immunoSEQ multiplex PCR, and TCRdb's table has in-frame clones only and misses some. The profile covers tens of thousands of clones, with around 84% appearing a single time and roughly 37% taken by the ten largest. The source material was peripheral blood. The chain uses TRBV10-3 and TRBJ1-1; D ambiguous. The receptor's source is a man at least 80 years old with acute or convalescent COVID-19. The CDR3 sequence: CAITPARGGEAFF. The CDR3 DNA follows: TGTGCCATCACCCCCGCGCGGGGAGGTGAAGCTTTCTTT.